The clone carrying this TCR beta chain has more than one count but fewer than ten. Its antigen is unidentified. The data stem from a study of human T cells and chemical hapten exposure. About the study: A roughly 2 cm by roughly 2 cm inner upper arm patch received 2% DPC for sensitization. Study-level points and caveats: TCRs at a frequency above 1 in 1000 stayed unchanged with DPC sensitization. In the PT1 data, expanded TCR counts showed a positive correlation with patch test score.

With 1 base removed from V and 2 bases from J, the gap between germline ends came to 8 bases. The CDR3 spans 14 residues. Germline V gene lookup returns CDR1 SGHDT and CDR2 YYEEEE. TCRdb passed the RACE reads through MiXCR, listing each CDR3 protein once. The data show tens of thousands of distinct CDR3 sequences, roughly 12% seen once. Time point noted: patch test 1, 2 weeks after DPC sensitization. The treatment was: therapeutic diphenylcyclopropenone sensitization with weekly scalp DPC. The chain has TRBV5-6 and TRBJ2-3; D gene unclear. The TCR comes from a woman aged 55-69 years with alopecia areata. Some clones in this sample may be carry-over from other donors' samples. Sequenced here: whole blood, sampled in connection with sensitization to the hapten diphenylcyclopropenone (DPC). CDR3 region: CASSLTHSTDTQYF. Here the CDR3 DNA reads TGTGCCAGCAGCTTGACCCACTCCACAGATACGCAGTATTTT. The complete variable domain, with remaining parts taken from reference TRBV5-6 and TRBJ2-3, reads DAGVTQSPTHLIKTRGQQVTLRCSPKSGHDTVSWYQQALGQGPQFIFQYYEEEERQRGNFPDRFSGHQFPNYSSELNVNALLLGDSALYLCASSLTHSTDTQYFGPGTRLTVL.